Included here is one T cell receptor beta chain sequence, with context. This specimen comes from a study of blood T cell repertoires in COVID-19. Study at large: Donors in the United States, Italy and Spain gave samples during acute or convalescent COVID-19. Sources were T cells, B-cell-depleted T cells, or PBMCs; the material itself was cDNA or gDNA.

Per the original methods: Reference gene primer amplification gave estimated nucleated cell counts. Libraries were prepared by immunoSEQ multiplex PCR; TCRdb keeps only in-frame clonotypes and omits some of them. V, J and clone size derive from that table, while D and trimming were established from the DNA sequence. The data contain over 60,000 clones, roughly 82% of them singletons. The CDR3 runs to 14 residues. V dropped 5 bases and J dropped 7 bases, with 17 bases sitting between them. Per germline, CDR1 SGHVS and CDR2 FQNEAQ. The receptor was derived from a human donor in a cohort sampled during active COVID-19. Input material: peripheral blood. V usage is TRBV7-8 and J usage is TRBJ1-2; perhaps TRBD1 as D (5 bases). This CDR3 is CASSPTRQGGGYTF. CDR3 in DNA: TGTGCCAGCAGCCCTACCCGGCAGGGAGGTGGCTACACCTTC. Looking up the rest from reference TRBV7-8 and TRBJ1-2 gives the full variable domain: GAGVSQSPRYKVAKRGQDVALRCDPISGHVSLFWYQQALGQGPEFLTYFQNEAQLDKSGLPSDRFFAERPEGSVSTLKIQRTQQEDSAVYLCASSPTRQGGGYTFGSGTRLTVV.